This T cell receptor beta chain was captured in a study of PD-L1 blockade in urothelial cancer. Turning to the study itself: Blood samples had a median of 141,255 T cells, tens of thousands of unique TCRs, and clonality 0.08 to 0.085.

This clone has only one observation. Time point meaning: peripheral blood 6 weeks after treatment start. Locally advanced or metastatic urothelial carcinoma affected the patients. Sequencing used immunoSEQ multiplex PCR; TCRdb keeps in-frame clones, though not all of them. Counted here are around 100,000 clones, more than 85% occurring once; the ten biggest clones make up approximately 3.5%. The CDR3 length is 16 residues. CDR1 SGHTS and CDR2 YDEGEE come from the germline V gene. Trimming stripped 3 bases from V and 4 bases from J, with 17 bases between. The sequence came from a man aged 55 to 70 with urothelial cancer. The chain recombines TRBV5-8 with TRBJ2-1; possibly TRBD2 for D (6 bases). This specimen consisted of PBMCs, obtained around atezolizumab (anti-PD-L1) treatment. The CDR3 DNA reads TGTGCCAGCAGCTGGAGCGGGTCCCCCCTGTACAATGAGCAGTTCTTC. This translates into CASSWSGSPLYNEQFF.